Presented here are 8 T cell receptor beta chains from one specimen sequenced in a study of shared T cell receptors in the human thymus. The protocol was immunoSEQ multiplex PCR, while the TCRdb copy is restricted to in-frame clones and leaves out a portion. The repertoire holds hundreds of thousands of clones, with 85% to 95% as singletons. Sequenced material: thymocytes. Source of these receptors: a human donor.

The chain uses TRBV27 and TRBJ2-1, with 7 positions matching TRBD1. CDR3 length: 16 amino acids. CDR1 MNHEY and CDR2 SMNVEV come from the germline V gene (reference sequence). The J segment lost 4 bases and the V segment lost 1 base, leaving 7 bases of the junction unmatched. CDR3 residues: CASSLLQGIGYNEQFF. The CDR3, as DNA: TGTGCCAGCAGTTTATTACAGGGGATTGGGTACAATGAGCAGTTCTTC.

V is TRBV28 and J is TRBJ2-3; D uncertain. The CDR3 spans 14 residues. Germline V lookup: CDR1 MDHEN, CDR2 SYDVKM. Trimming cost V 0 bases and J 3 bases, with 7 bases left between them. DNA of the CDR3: TGTGCCAGCAGTTTATGGGACCGAACAGATACGCAGTATTTT. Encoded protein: CASSLWDRTDTQYF. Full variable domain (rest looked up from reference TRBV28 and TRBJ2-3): DVKVTQSSRYLVKRTGEKVFLECVQDMDHENMFWYRQDPGLGLRLIYFSYDVKMKEKGDIPEGYSVSREKKERFSLILESASTNQTSMYLCASSLWDRTDTQYFGPGTRLTVL.

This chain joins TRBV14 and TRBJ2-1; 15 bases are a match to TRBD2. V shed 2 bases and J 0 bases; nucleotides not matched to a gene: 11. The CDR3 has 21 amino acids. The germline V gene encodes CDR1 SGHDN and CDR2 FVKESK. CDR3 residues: CASSQPNLGTSGRSSYNEQFF. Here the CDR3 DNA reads TGTGCCAGCAGCCAACCAAACCTCGGGACTAGCGGGAGGAGCTCCTACAATGAGCAGTTCTTC. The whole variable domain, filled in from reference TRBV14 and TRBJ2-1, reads EAGVTQFPSHSVIEKGQTVTLRCDPISGHDNLYWYRRVMGKEIKFLLHFVKESKQDESGMPNNRFLAERTGGTYSTLKVQPAELEDSGVYFCASSQPNLGTSGRSSYNEQFFGPGTRLTVL.

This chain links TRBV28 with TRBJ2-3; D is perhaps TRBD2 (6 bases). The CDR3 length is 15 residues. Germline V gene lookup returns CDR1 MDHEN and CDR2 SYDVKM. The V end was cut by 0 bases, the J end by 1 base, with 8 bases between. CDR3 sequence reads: CASSLWPSGTDTQYF. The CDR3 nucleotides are TGTGCCAGCAGTTTATGGCCTAGCGGCACAGATACGCAGTATTTT. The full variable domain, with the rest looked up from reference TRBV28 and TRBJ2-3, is DVKVTQSSRYLVKRTGEKVFLECVQDMDHENMFWYRQDPGLGLRLIYFSYDVKMKEKGDIPEGYSVSREKKERFSLILESASTNQTSMYLCASSLWPSGTDTQYFGPGTRLTVL.

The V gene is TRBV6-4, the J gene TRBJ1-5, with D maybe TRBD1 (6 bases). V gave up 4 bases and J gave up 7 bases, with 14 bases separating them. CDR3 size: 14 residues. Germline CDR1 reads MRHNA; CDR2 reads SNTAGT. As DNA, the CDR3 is TGTGCCAGCAGTGCGGGGGCGGGTATGCAGCCCCAGCATTTT. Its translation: CASSAGAGMQPQHF.

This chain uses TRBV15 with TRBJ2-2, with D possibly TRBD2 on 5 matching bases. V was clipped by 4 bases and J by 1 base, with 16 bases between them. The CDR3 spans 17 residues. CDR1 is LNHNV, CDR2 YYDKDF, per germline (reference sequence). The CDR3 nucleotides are TGTGCCACCAGCACCCCGGACTCATGCAAGAACACCGGGGAGCTGTTTTTT. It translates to CATSTPDSCKNTGELFF. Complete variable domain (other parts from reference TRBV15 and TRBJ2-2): DAMVIQNPRYQVTQFGKPVTLSCSQTLNHNVMYWYQQKSSQAPKLLFHYYDKDFNNEADTPDNFQSRRPNTSFCFLDIRSPGLGDTAMYLCATSTPDSCKNTGELFFGEGSRLTVL.

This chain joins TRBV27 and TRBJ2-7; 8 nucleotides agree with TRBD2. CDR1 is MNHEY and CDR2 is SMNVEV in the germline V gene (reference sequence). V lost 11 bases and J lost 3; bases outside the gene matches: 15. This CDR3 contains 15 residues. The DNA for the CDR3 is TGTGCCTCCTCGCCTGGAGGACTAGCCTTCTACGAGCAGTACTTC. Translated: CASSPGGLAFYEQYF.

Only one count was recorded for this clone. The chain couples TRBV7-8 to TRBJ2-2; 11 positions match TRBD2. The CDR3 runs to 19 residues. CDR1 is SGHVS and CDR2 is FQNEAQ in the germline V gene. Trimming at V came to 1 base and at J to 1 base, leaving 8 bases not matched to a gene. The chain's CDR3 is CASSLVGWTSGWNTGELFF. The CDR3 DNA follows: TGTGCCAGCAGCTTAGTCGGCTGGACTAGCGGGTGGAACACCGGGGAGCTGTTTTTT.